Below are 5 T cell receptor beta chains sequenced from a single sample in a study of beta chain features in type 1 diabetes. Reverse transcription of all isolated RNA meant that expressed TCRB transcripts were sequenced. This table comes from immunoSEQ multiplex PCR, and its TCRdb copy is limited to in-frame clones, with some not included. The table shows around 240,000 clones, with over 9.5% occurring only once. The sequenced material came from naive CD4+ T cells from blood. All receptors derive from a woman aged 18-29 years in good health.

The table lists this clone with a few counts. The chain carries TRBV5-1 and TRBJ2-1, with 8 bases identical to TRBD2. The V gene end was trimmed by 4 bases and the J gene end by 8 bases; junction bases not matched to a gene: 8. Germline V gives CDR1 SGHRS, CDR2 YFSETQ. The CDR3 totals 14 residues. The CDR3 DNA reads as TGCGCCAGCAGCCGGGCCTCGGGGGGGGATGAGCAGTTCTTC. The encoded protein is CASSRASGGDEQFF. The full variable domain, rest sourced from reference TRBV5-1 and TRBJ2-1, is KAGVTQTPRYLIKTRGQQVTLSCSPISGHRSVSWYQQTPGQGLQFLFEYFSETQRNKGNFPGRFSGRQFSNSRSEMNVSTLELGDSALYLCASSRASGGDEQFFGPGTRLTVL.

The chain recombines TRBV30 with TRBJ2-7, with 12 bases aligning to TRBD1. The CDR3 covers 15 residues. In germline, CDR1 is GTSNPN, CDR2 SVGIG (reference sequence). Trimming at V came to 2 bases and at J to 5 bases, leaving 7 bases not matched to a gene. The CDR3, as DNA: TGTGCCTGGAGTCCCTGGGACAGGGGGCCCCACGAGCAGTACTTC. Translation: CAWSPWDRGPHEQYF. The complete variable domain, with remaining parts taken from reference TRBV30 and TRBJ2-7, reads SQTIHQWPATLVQPVGSPLSLECTVEGTSNPNLYWYRQAAGRGLQLLFYSVGIGQISSEVPQNLSASRPQDRQFILSSKKLLLSDSGFYLCAWSPWDRGPHEQYFGPGTRLTVT.

The rearrangement joins TRBV6-1 to TRBJ2-1; 7 nucleotides align to TRBD1. The CDR3 consists of 13 residues. Per germline, CDR1 MNHNS and CDR2 SASEGT. V was clipped by 3 bases and J by 6 bases; unmatched bases: 2. CDR3 region: CASSEGQINEQFF. In DNA form, the CDR3 reads TGTGCCAGCAGTGAGGGACAGATCAATGAGCAGTTCTTC.

This clone was observed a few times. The chain is built from TRBV5-5 and TRBJ1-1, with 9 bases lining up with TRBD1. CDR1 is SGHKS and CDR2 is YYEKEE in the germline V gene (reference sequence). The CDR3 is made up of 14 amino acids. J was trimmed by 11 bases and V by 4 bases; bases with no gene match: 12. The CDR3, as DNA: TGTGCCAGCAGCCGACCGGGACAGGGCGGTGAGGCTTTCTTT. This translates into CASSRPGQGGEAFF.

This clone was counted a few times. V gene TRBV7-2 combines with J gene TRBJ2-5, with D perhaps TRBD2 (7 bases). Germline-derived CDR1 and CDR2 are SGHTA and FQGNSA. The CDR3 consists of 14 residues. Deletions cut 8 bases from V and 5 bases from J, with 18 bases between. The CDR3: CASCRRGGRETQYF. DNA of the CDR3: TGTGCCAGCTGCCGAAGGGGGGGCCGGGAGACCCAGTACTTC.